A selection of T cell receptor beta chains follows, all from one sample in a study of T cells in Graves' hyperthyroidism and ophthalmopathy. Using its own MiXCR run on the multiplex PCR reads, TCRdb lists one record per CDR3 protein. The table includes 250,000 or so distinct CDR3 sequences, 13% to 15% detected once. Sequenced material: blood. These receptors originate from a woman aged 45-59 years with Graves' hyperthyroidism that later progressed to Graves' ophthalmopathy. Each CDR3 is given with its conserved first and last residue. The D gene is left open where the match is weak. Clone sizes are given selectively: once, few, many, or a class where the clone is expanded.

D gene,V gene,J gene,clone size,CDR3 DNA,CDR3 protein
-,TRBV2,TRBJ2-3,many,TGTGCCAGCAGCCAGCTCCGAGCAGATACGCAGTATTTT,CASSQLRADTQYF
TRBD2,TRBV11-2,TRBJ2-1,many,TGTGCCAGCAGCACGGGACTAAGGAATGAGCAGTTCTTC,CASSTGLRNEQFF
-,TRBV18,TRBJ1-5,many,TGTGCCAGCTCACCTCAGCAGGGGAATCAGCCCCAGCATTTT,CASSPQQGNQPQHF
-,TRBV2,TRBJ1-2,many,TGTGCCAGCAGTGGGGCGCAGTACTATGGCTACACCTTC,CASSGAQYYGYTF
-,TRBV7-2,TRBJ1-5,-,TGTGCCAGCAGCTTAGGGCGGGGGGGCAATCAGCCCCAGCATTTT,CASSLGRGGNQPQHF
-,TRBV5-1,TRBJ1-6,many,TGCGCCAGCAGCCTGTCGGGACCGGATAATTCACCCCTCCACTTT,CASSLSGPDNSPLHF
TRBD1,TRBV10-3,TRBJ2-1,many,TGTGCCATCATAGGACAGGCCAATGAGCAGTTCTTC,CAIIGQANEQFF
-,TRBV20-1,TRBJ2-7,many,TGCAGTTTGGCTCGACCGGCAGACGAGCAGTACTTC,CSLARPADEQYF
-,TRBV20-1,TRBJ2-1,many,TGCAGTGCTAGAGGGGGGTTGGGGGAGGTAGCCTACAATGAGCAGTTCTTC,CSARGGLGEVAYNEQFF
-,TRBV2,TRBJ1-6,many,TGTGCCAGCAGTGACAGGGGCTATAATTCACCCCTCCACTTT,CASSDRGYNSPLHF
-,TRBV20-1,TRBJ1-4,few,TGCAGTGGCATGGGTGATAATGAAAAACTGTTTTTT,CSGMGDNEKLFF
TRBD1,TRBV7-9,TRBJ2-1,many,TGTGCCAGCAGCTTAGGGACAGGGGGCTCCTACAATGAGCAGTTCTTC,CASSLGTGGSYNEQFF
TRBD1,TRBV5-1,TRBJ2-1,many,TGCGCCAGCAGCTTGGGGGGGACAGGGGTCCCTGAGCAGTTCTTC,CASSLGGTGVPEQFF
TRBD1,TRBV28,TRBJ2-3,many,TGTGCCAGCAGTTCCATCCACCGGACAGGGGAGACAGATACGCAGTATTTT,CASSSIHRTGETDTQYF
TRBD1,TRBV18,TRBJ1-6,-,TGTGCCAGCCAGAGACAGGGGGACTATAATTCACCCCTCCACTTT,CASQRQGDYNSPLHF
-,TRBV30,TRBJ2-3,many,TGTGCCTGGAGCCCAGCGGCTAGCACAGATACGCAGTATTTT,CAWSPAASTDTQYF
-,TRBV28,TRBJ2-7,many,TGTGCCAGCAGACTCGCAGAAAGCTCCTACGAGCAGTACTTC,CASRLAESSYEQYF